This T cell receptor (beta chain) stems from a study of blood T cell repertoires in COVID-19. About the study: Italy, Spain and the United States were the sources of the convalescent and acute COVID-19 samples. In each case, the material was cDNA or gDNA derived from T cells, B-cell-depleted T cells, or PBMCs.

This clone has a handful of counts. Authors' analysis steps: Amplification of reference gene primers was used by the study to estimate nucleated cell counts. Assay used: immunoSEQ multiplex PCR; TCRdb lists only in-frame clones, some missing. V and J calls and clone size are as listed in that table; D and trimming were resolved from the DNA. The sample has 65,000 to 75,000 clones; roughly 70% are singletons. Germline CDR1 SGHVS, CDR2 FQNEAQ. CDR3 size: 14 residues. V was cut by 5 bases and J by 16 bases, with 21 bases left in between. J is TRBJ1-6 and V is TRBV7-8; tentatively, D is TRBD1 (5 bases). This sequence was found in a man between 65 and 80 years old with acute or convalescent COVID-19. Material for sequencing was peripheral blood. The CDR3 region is CASSPGGTGGKLHF. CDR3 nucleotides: TGTGCCAGCAGCCCCGGGGGAACGGGTGGGAAACTCCACTTT. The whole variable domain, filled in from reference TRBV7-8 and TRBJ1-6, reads GAGVSQSPRYKVAKRGQDVALRCDPISGHVSLFWYQQALGQGPEFLTYFQNEAQLDKSGLPSDRFFAERPEGSVSTLKIQRTQQEDSAVYLCASSPGGTGGKLHFGNGTRLTVT.